This TCR beta chain was sequenced during a study of spatial heterogeneity in lung cancer. TCRdb called the 5' RACE reads again in MiXCR, with one record for every CDR3 protein. The repertoire holds roughly 3,000 distinct CDR3 sequences, with under 8% as singletons. The time point is: sample taken at primary tumor resection. Samples came from roughly 72 TRACERx patients with untreated early-stage lung cancer. Study-level results: Expanded alpha and beta TCR counts within tumors tracked tumor mutation counts.

The CDR3 runs to 16 residues. The V and J ends lost 0 bases and 0 bases respectively, with 12 bases between them. Per the germline V gene, CDR1 is MNHEY and CDR2 is SVGAGI. By share of the sample, this clonotype is medium-sized. What it binds is not known. Sequencing used lung tumor tissue, obtained at surgery. The chain employs TRBV6-5 and TRBJ2-7; D unresolved. The receptor comes from a male donor with early-stage non-small cell lung cancer. This chain's CDR3 is CASSYSVSRSSYEQYF. The CDR3 DNA reads as TGTGCCAGCAGTTACTCGGTATCGCGAAGCTCCTACGAGCAGTACTTC.